This T cell receptor beta chain emerged from a study of monozygotic twins with cystic fibrosis. The CDR3 spans 15 residues. The germline V and J ends were trimmed by 5 bases and 2 bases, with 16 bases remaining between them. The V gene's germline CDR1 is SGHAT and CDR2 FQNNGV. Measured with immunoSEQ multiplex PCR; TCRdb has only the in-frame clones, and not every one. The sample shows 30,000 or so clones, approximately 72% of them seen only once. This sequence was found in a girl aged 5-17 years with cystic fibrosis. This rearrangement joins TRBV11-2 to TRBJ2-7; D uncertain. Sequenced input: blood. In DNA, the CDR3 is TGTGCCAGCAGCGCAGCCCTGGCTGCCGCCTACGAGCAGTACTTC. Translating gives CASSAALAAAYEQYF.